A single sample gave rise to the 2 T cell receptor beta chains below, sequenced in a study of response to subunit inactivated influenza vaccine. Each CDR3 protein is one row after TCRdb ran MiXCR on the RT-PCR reads. The top ten clones hold roughly 11% of a sample with approximately 680,000 distinct CDR3 sequences, less than 20% of them seen once. Sequencing was performed on PBMCs from blood, taken roughly 13 days after vaccination. The source is a man aged 50 or older who received an inactivated influenza vaccine.

This clonotype was found a few times. The CDR3: CASSVAERSDTQYF. The CDR3 DNA reads TGTGCCAGCAGCGTAGCGGAGAGGTCAGATACGCAGTATTTT. This chain connects TRBV9 to TRBJ2-3; D is unresolved. The V gene lost 0 bases and the J gene lost 4 bases, with 9 bases spanning the gap. The germline V gene encodes CDR1 SGDLS and CDR2 YYNGEE. The CDR3 extends over 14 amino acids. Supplemented by reference TRBV9 and TRBJ2-3, the full variable domain reads DSGVTQTPKHLITATGQRVTLRCSPRSGDLSVYWYQQSLDQGLQFLIQYYNGEERAKGNILERFSAQQFPDLHSELNLSSLELGDSALYFCASSVAERSDTQYFGPGTRLTVL.

This clonotype was found many times. This chain joins TRBV30 and TRBJ2-1, with TRBD2 as a possible D gene (5 bases). The CDR3 spans 14 residues. V lost 2 bases, J lost 8 bases, and 16 bases lay in between. Per germline, CDR1 GTSNPN and CDR2 SVGIG (reference sequence). This chain's CDR3 is CAWSYVGLVDEQFF. DNA for the CDR3: TGTGCCTGGAGTTATGTCGGACTTGTTGATGAGCAGTTCTTC. Full variable domain (remainder filled in from reference TRBV30 and TRBJ2-1): SQTIHQWPATLVQPVGSPLSLECTVEGTSNPNLYWYRQAAGRGLQLLFYSVGIGQISSEVPQNLSASRPQDRQFILSSKKLLLSDSGFYLCAWSYVGLVDEQFFGPGTRLTVL.